Reported below is one TCR beta chain. It lacks a known antigen. Base qualities are not at hand, and no much larger clone is one base apart. The sample belongs to a study of immune evolution from preneoplasia to lung adenocarcinoma (dated by TCRdb to the early 2020s). Describing the broader study: No AAH lesions showed HLA loss of heterozygosity, compared with roughly 7% of AIS, roughly 15% of MIA and roughly 35% of ADC lesions. Resected precursor lesions (AAH, AIS, MIA) and invasive adenocarcinomas were each compared against paired morphologically normal lung tissue. According to the study, 90 to 130 samples went through TCR sequencing. POLYSOLVER was used to infer Class I HLA alleles from exome data, while LOHHLA was used to detect allele-specific HLA loss. Sample size was based on specimen availability rather than a prior power calculation. The study profiled immune contexture across lung adenocarcinoma precursors and invasive adenocarcinoma using immune gene expression, TCR sequencing and multiplex immunofluorescence. TCR sequencing data came from 51 patients. In total, the cohort included roughly 49 patients with pulmonary nodules, all of whom underwent surgical resection. Whole exome sequencing and methylation data from the same cohort of nodules were integrated with the immune data.

Patients underwent resection in Japan or China between the mid-2010s and the late 2010s. Two lung cancer pathologists independently confirmed the histologic diagnosis of each case on H&E slides. Premalignant or tumor cells were enriched for nucleic acid extraction by macro-dissection performed after pathologic assessment. FFPE tissue was used for DNA isolation with the AllPrep DNA/RNA FFPE Kit. The immunoSEQ hsTCRbeta Kit was used to sequence TCR beta CDR3 regions from DNA. Per the original workflow: The ImmunoSEQ Analyzer was used to analyse the TCR sequencing data. T cell clonality was calculated on productive rearrangements as 1 minus Pielou's evenness. T cell diversity was measured with the inverse Simpson index on productive templates. T cell density was defined as TCR beta template counts normalized to usable DNA, with usable DNA estimated by amplification and sequencing of housekeeping genes. Two-sided Kruskal-Wallis tests were used to compare TCR metrics across histologic stages. TCRdb's version of the immuneACCESS table is confined to in-frame rearrangements and falls short of the full clone set. An unresolved V gene accounts for under half of the shortfall where checked; the remainder is of unknown origin. V and J calls plus clone size are reproduced from that table; the DNA served to infer D and trimming. The sample table shows approximately 12,000 clones, and roughly 85% are seen once. Over 3% of the sample is taken by the ten largest.

The germline V and J ends show losses of 3 bases and 5 bases respectively, and no gene match explains 17 bases of the junction. Inclusive of the bounding cysteine and phenylalanine, the CDR3 is 17 residues long. CDR3 DNA only is kept here, 51 bases in frame from base 1. Looking up the germline V gene (reference sequence) yields CDR1 GTSNPN and CDR2 SVGIG. Overall results and qualifications from the work: T cell clonality was highest in KRAS-mutant nodules compared with EGFR-mutant or double wild-type lesions. The highest top T cell clone frequencies were observed in normal lung, and a progressive decrease in top T cell clone frequencies appeared to occur from AAH through AIS, MIA and invasive adenocarcinoma. Clonality was highest in normal lung, while later-stage lesions appeared to have lower clonality but higher T cell density and diversity. Because every patient came from Japan and China, how well the results apply to Western populations was uncertain. The findings rested on association rather than direct causation, and larger cohorts with long-term follow-up and longitudinal biopsies were considered necessary.

This receptor was identified in a person aged 65-85 years with invasive lung adenocarcinoma. Sequencing was carried out using FFPE invasive lung adenocarcinoma tissue. The sample's cell subset or site, from its label and the paper: frankly invasive lung adenocarcinoma (ADC). The chain uses TRBV30 and TRBJ1-2; TRBD1 aligns with 8 central bases. The encoded CDR3 is CAWRIRTTGAASYGYTF. The bases are TGTGCCTGGAGAATCCGCACGACAGGGGCCGCTTCGTATGGCTACACCTTC.